The clone carrying this T cell receptor (beta chain) was observed a handful of times. What it binds is unknown. V shed 5 bases, J shed 3 bases, and the junction held 11 bases outside the gene matches. Per germline, CDR1 SEHNR and CDR2 FQNEAQ (reference sequence). The CDR3 runs 16 residues. This entry comes from a study of T-cell reconstitution after alpha-beta-depleted transplantation in children. The TCRbeta library was prepared with unique molecular identifiers. Via MiXCR, TCRdb re-called the PCR reads, giving one row per CDR3 protein. The top ten hold roughly 2.6% of the sample, which has 200,000 to 300,000 distinct CDR3 sequences, about 23% seen once. Findings and limits, study-wide: A year post-transplant, T-cell counts and diversity derived mostly from newly produced T cells.

The chain uses TRBV7-9 and TRBJ2-3; 7 bases are shared with TRBD2. Sequencing used PBMCs, obtained before TCRalphabeta/CD19-depleted stem cell transplant. This sequence was found in a girl aged 2 to 9 with Fanconi anemia, due to receive a stem cell transplant. The CDR3, as DNA: TGTGCCAGCAGCCTCCTGGGGGACTACGATACAGATACGCAGTATTTT. This gives the protein CASSLLGDYDTDTQYF.